This T cell receptor beta chain was observed in a study of beta chain features in type 1 diabetes. Study as a whole: Comparable age, gender and cell yields were observed in patients relative to healthy donors.

This clone appeared a few times. Its antigen remains unidentified. Findings and limits, study-wide: Sequencing from cDNA could over-represent high-TCR-expressing cells. Among all four CD4+ subsets, Type 1 diabetes patients had TCRB CDR3s that were moderately but significantly shorter.

Donors contributed one heparinised blood draw apiece, averaging about 116 mL. Sorting with CD45RO/CCR7/CD25/CD127/CD95/CD27 yielded naive, central memory, regulatory and stem-like memory CD4+ cells. The authors reverse transcribed all of the isolated RNA, so sequencing captured expressed TCRB transcripts. TCRdb's table, derived via immunoSEQ multiplex PCR, lists solely in-frame clones and lacks some. The table records around 710,000 clones, roughly 12% of them present only once. Looked up from germline, CDR1 is LNHDA and CDR2 is SQIVND (reference sequence). This CDR3 spans 16 amino acids. V was clipped by 6 bases and J by 4 bases, with 20 bases between them.

The sample comprised naive CD4+ T cells from blood. The chain recombines TRBV19 with TRBJ2-3, with D perhaps TRBD1 (8 bases). This receptor was taken from a man in his thirties or forties with type 1 diabetes. The chain's CDR3 is CASSQHHRGGSDTQYF. The CDR3 DNA follows: TGTGCCAGTAGCCAACACCACAGGGGGGGATCAGATACGCAGTATTTT.